This T cell receptor (beta chain) was sequenced during a study of identical twins. Study-wide points: Weaker excess sharing between twins was seen in beta out-of-frame sequences.

This clonotype occurred a few times. The antigen is not known. Each CDR3 protein is one row after TCRdb ran MiXCR on the 5' RACE reads. This sample carries roughly 540,000 distinct CDR3 sequences, around 20% of them seen once, and the ten largest clones take around 0.9%. With 4 bases removed from V and 1 base from J, the gap between germline ends came to 20 bases. The CDR3 is made up of 18 amino acids. Per the germline V gene, CDR1 is SGHAT and CDR2 is FQNNGV. These same data were also listed under a study on T cells expressing NK-cell markers. That source notes: Source material for TCR beta repertoires consisted of sorted CD3+CD56+NKG2C+, CD3+CD56+NKG2C- and CD3+CD56-NKG2C+ T cells. In 6 or 7 donors, dominant NKG2C+ clonotypes were roughly 1.0-8% of CD8+ T cells. Among several donors, these clonotypes also ranked first in the CD3+CD56-NKG2C+ fraction.

V is TRBV11-2 and J is TRBJ2-1; no definite D call. Sequencing input: CD4+ T cells sorted from blood. The sequence was collected from a woman aged 18-35 years in good health. The CDR3 DNA follows: TGTGCCAGCAGCTACCGACTGGCGGCCTACCCTTCCTACAATGAGCAGTTCTTC. As protein: CASSYRLAAYPSYNEQFF.